The present TCR beta chain was sequenced within a study of beta chain features in type 1 diabetes. Study-level findings and limits: Type 1 diabetes patients had fewer VDJ junction insertions and more deletions.

Germline CDR1 reads SEHNR; CDR2 reads FQNEAQ (reference sequence). The CDR3 is 14 amino acids. With 11 bases removed from V and 0 bases from J, the gap between germline ends came to 16 bases. With respect to this clone: The antigen is not known.

Sorting gave populations that all exceeded 98% purity. Expressed TCRB transcripts were sequenced, since all the RNA that had been isolated was reverse transcribed. Repertoires were generated with immunoSEQ multiplex PCR, while TCRdb's copy carries only in-frame clones and drops some. The sample holds over 700,000 clones, roughly a sixth seen once. The receptor's source is a woman aged 18-35 years in good health. This chain links TRBV7-9 with TRBJ2-5; no definite D call. The material sequenced was naive CD4+ T cells from blood. In DNA form, the CDR3 reads TGTGCCGCAGCAGCTCCGGCCGACCAAGAGACCCAGTACTTC. Its translation is CAAAAPADQETQYF.